One TCR beta chain is described in this entry. Its antigen remains unidentified. This entry is derived from a study of cytomegalovirus exposure and HLA in healthy donors. Study-level points and caveats: Investigators reported 164 TCR beta chains as tied to cytomegalovirus.

The CDR3 is 16 amino acids. J gave up 7 bases and V 5 bases, and 11 bases lay outside the gene matches. The germline V gene has CDR1 LNHDA and CDR2 SQIVND (reference sequence). The PCR had 60 Vbeta and 13 Jbeta primers. The protocol was immunoSEQ multiplex PCR, while the TCRdb copy is restricted to in-frame clones and leaves out a portion. The sample yields 65,000 to 90,000 clones, of which the top ten take up 2.4%. The source is a female donor in good health and CMV-seropositive. The specimen sequenced was PBMCs. The gene calls are TRBV19 and TRBJ1-6; 7 bases agree with TRBD1. The DNA of the CDR3 is TGTGCCAGTAGTCGTCAGGGGGGCTTCGGAAATTCACCCCTCCACTTT. It is translated as CASSRQGGFGNSPLHF.